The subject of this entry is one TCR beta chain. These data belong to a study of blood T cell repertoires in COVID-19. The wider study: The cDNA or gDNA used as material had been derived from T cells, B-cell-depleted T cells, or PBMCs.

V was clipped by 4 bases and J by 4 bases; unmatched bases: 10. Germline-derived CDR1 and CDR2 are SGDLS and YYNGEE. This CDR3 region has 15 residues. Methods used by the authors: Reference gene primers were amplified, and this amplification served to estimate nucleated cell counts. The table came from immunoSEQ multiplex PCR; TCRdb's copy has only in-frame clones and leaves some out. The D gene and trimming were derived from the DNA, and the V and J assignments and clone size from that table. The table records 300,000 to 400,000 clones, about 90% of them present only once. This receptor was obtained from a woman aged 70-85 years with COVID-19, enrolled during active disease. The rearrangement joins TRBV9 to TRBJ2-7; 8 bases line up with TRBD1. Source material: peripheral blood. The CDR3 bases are TGTGCCAGCAGCTTAGGGGGACAGGAATTATACGAGCAGTACTTC. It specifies CASSLGGQELYEQYF.